This entry is about one T cell receptor (beta chain). This CDR3 contains 13 residues. Trimming took 6 bases from V and 6 from J; bases not matched to a gene: 5. TCRdb re-derived calls from the 5' RACE reads in MiXCR, one entry per CDR3 protein. In the table there are approximately 490,000 distinct CDR3 sequences, approximately 20% of which are singletons. These data originate in a study of identical twins. The same specimen was also included in a second study, on yellow fever vaccine responses in identical twins.

The V and J genes are TRBV12-3 or TRBV12-4 and TRBJ2-1; 7 nucleotides align to TRBD2. The source is a woman between 18 and 29 years old in good health. The specimen sequenced was CD4+ T cells sorted from blood. The CDR3: CASSRTSFNEQFF. The CDR3 region has the DNA TGTGCCAGCAGCAGGACTAGTTTCAATGAGCAGTTCTTC.